A selection of T cell receptor beta chains follows, all from one sample in a study of T cell responses to AZD1222 COVID-19 vaccine. The repertoire was sequenced with immunoSEQ multiplex PCR; TCRdb's copy has only in-frame clones and lacks some. Here the sample spans 140,000 or so clones, around 90% being singletons. The starting material was peripheral blood, obtained 28 days after the second dose of the MenACWY control vaccine. The receptors come from an adult who received the MenACWY meningococcal vaccine as a control. The CDR3 runs from the conserved cysteine through the conserved F or W. Each record gives: V gene, clone size, D gene, J gene, CDR3 protein, CDR3 DNA. D genes are given only for firm matches. Size is omitted from some rows. Given values are once, few, many or a class for expanded clones.

TRBV6-4,NA,TRBD1,TRBJ1-6,CASSATGDQNSPLHF,TGTGCCAGCAGTGCGACAGGGGACCAAAATTCACCCCTCCACTTT
TRBV29-1,NA,TRBD1,TRBJ1-2,CSGGQGRDYGYTF,TGCAGCGGCGGACAGGGTAGAGATTATGGCTACACCTTC
TRBV16,NA,NA,TRBJ1-5,CASSQTGLNQPQHF,TGTGCCAGCAGCCAAACAGGGTTGAATCAGCCCCAGCATTTT
TRBV28,once,TRBD2,TRBJ2-1,CASSFNSGTINEQFF,TGTGCCAGCAGTTTTAATAGCGGGACTATCAATGAGCAGTTCTTC
TRBV19,once,TRBD1,TRBJ2-7,CASRGQGAYEQYF,TGTGCCAGTAGAGGACAGGGGGCCTACGAGCAGTACTTC
TRBV9,once,TRBD2,TRBJ2-3,CASSKRGGTDTQYF,TGTGCCAGCAGCAAGCGGGGGGGCACAGATACGCAGTATTTT
TRBV9,once,TRBD1,TRBJ1-3,CASSQGQGISGNTIYF,TGTGCCAGCAGTCAAGGACAGGGAATCTCTGGAAACACCATATATTTT
TRBV5-1,NA,TRBD1,TRBJ1-5,CASSLGTGGFNQPQHF,TGCGCCAGCAGCTTGGGGACAGGGGGCTTCAATCAGCCCCAGCATTTT
TRBV20-1,NA,NA,TRBJ1-3,CSARSGNTIYF,TGCAGTGCTAGATCAGGAAACACCATATATTTT
TRBV6-2/TRBV6-3,NA,TRBD2,TRBJ2-1,CASSYAGGTYNEQFF,TGTGCCAGCAGTTACGCGGGGGGGACTTACAATGAGCAGTTCTTC
TRBV7-9,NA,TRBD1,TRBJ1-6,CASGTANNSPLHF,TGTGCCAGCGGGACAGCCAATAATTCACCCCTCCACTTT
TRBV19,NA,TRBD1,TRBJ2-7,CASSIYRGYEQYF,TGTGCCAGTAGTATTTACAGGGGCTACGAGCAGTACTTC
TRBV28,NA,TRBD1,TRBJ1-2,CASSLATGGSSANYGYTF,TGTGCCAGCAGTTTAGCGACAGGGGGAAGTTCTGCTAACTATGGCTACACCTTC
TRBV6-2/TRBV6-3,NA,NA,TRBJ1-5,CASSYPLAAGINQPQHF,TGTGCCAGCAGTTACCCCCTCGCCGCTGGGATTAATCAGCCCCAGCATTTT
TRBV14,NA,TRBD1,TRBJ2-6,CASSQVWTGTSGANVLTF,TGTGCCAGCAGCCAAGTTTGGACAGGGACCTCTGGGGCCAACGTCCTGACTTTC
TRBV5-1,NA,NA,TRBJ1-3,CASSLGARTIFSGNTIYF,TGCGCCAGCAGCTTGGGGGCCAGGACTATTTTCTCTGGAAACACCATATATTTT
TRBV5-1,NA,NA,TRBJ1-3,CASSGGLNSGNTIYF,TGCGCCAGCAGCGGAGGGTTAAACTCTGGAAACACCATATATTTT
TRBV19,once,NA,TRBJ1-1,CASSIEGLNTEAFF,TGTGCCAGTAGTATAGAAGGCCTGAACACTGAAGCTTTCTTT
TRBV19,few,TRBD2,TRBJ2-7,CASSIEYSLAGGSDEQYF,TGTGCCAGTAGTATAGAGTACAGTTTAGCGGGAGGGTCGGACGAGCAGTACTTC
TRBV27,NA,NA,TRBJ1-3,CASSREGDIGNTIYF,TGTGCCAGCAGTCGCGAAGGGGACATCGGAAACACCATATATTTT
TRBV7-8,NA,NA,TRBJ1-5,CASSLNRNSPSWSQPQHF,TGTGCCAGCAGCTTGAACAGGAACTCTCCTTCTTGGAGTCAGCCCCAGCATTTT
TRBV3-1/TRBV3-2,NA,NA,TRBJ1-5,CASSQGPQRNQPQHF,TGTGCCAGCAGCCAAGGTCCCCAGAGGAATCAGCCCCAGCATTTT
TRBV9,NA,NA,TRBJ2-2,CASSVQGNTGELFF,TGTGCCAGCAGCGTTCAGGGAAACACCGGGGAGCTGTTTTTT
TRBV19,NA,NA,TRBJ2-4,CASSIDPGSKNIQYF,TGTGCCAGTAGTATAGATCCGGGCTCCAAAAACATTCAGTACTTC